The sequence of this TCR beta chain was determined in a study of blood T cells in healthy people across ages. Whole-study context: About one barcoded beta molecule per two T cells was the capture yield of template switching. The study's findings and limits: Versus aged donors, long-lived donors had higher diversity and more naive CD4+ cells.

Combining a sample-barcoded 5' primer with a J-beta primer mix, a second PCR ran for 7 to 11 cycles. TCRdb reprocessed the 5' RACE reads with MiXCR, giving one entry per CDR3 protein. The sample includes about 640,000 distinct CDR3 sequences, roughly 30% of them seen just once. V shed 1 base and J shed 5 bases, with 21 bases lying between them. The CDR3 has 16 residues. The germline CDR1 and CDR2 sequences are DFQATT and SNEGSKA (reference sequence). Many counts were recorded for this clonotype. Its antigen is as yet unknown. Isolation yielded PBMCs, at least 6 million per sample, in every case. This rearrangement joins TRBV20-1 to TRBJ2-7; tentative D call: TRBD1 (5 bases). The source is a woman older than 75 in good health. The sample comprised blood. The CDR3 sequence: CSARATWGSPNDEQYF. The CDR3 nucleotides are TGCAGTGCTAGAGCCACCTGGGGCAGTCCCAATGACGAGCAGTACTTC.